One sample yielded the 28 T cell receptor beta chains listed below, sequenced in a study of shared clonotypes between healthy human individuals. The protocol was immunoSEQ multiplex PCR, while the TCRdb copy is restricted to in-frame clones and leaves out a portion. The sample carries about 490,000 clones, less than 80% recorded once. The specimen was PBMCs. The receptors were gathered from a woman in her thirties or forties in good health. Some clones in this sample may be carry-over from other donors' samples.

The rearrangement joins TRBV4-1 to TRBJ2-7, with TRBD2 identical over 8 bases. From germline, CDR1 is MGHRA and CDR2 YSYEKL. Losses at the gene ends were 3 bases for V and 5 bases for J; bases not matched to a gene: 24. This CDR3 region has 20 residues. This CDR3 is CASSQDAPGGRPLLANEQYF. For the CDR3, the DNA is TGCGCCAGCAGCCAGGATGCCCCTGGCGGGAGGCCCCTTTTAGCAAACGAGCAGTACTTC.

V usage is TRBV4-1 and J usage is TRBJ2-1, with 7 bases that match TRBD2. Germline V gene sequence: CDR1 MGHRA, CDR2 YSYEKL. With V trimmed by 1 base and J by 5 bases, 17 bases remained unmatched. The CDR3 has 19 amino acids. CDR3 protein: CASSQGAYPTGTTNNEQFF. CDR3 bases: TGCGCCAGCAGCCAAGGCGCATATCCGACCGGGACTACCAACAATGAGCAGTTCTTC.

J is TRBJ2-7 and V is TRBV29-1; no firm D call. The CDR3 runs 13 residues. Trimming left V 6 bases short and J 1 base short, with 13 bases between. Germline CDR1 is SQVTM and CDR2 is ANQGSEA. The CDR3 nucleotides read TGCAGCGTCGAGTCGCCAGGTTCCTACGAGCAGTACTTC. Encoded protein: CSVESPGSYEQYF.

Only a few counts were recorded for this clone. This sequence joins TRBV7-9 and TRBJ1-2, with D hard to call. Trimming left V 4 bases short and J 1 base short, with 7 bases between. CDR1 is SEHNR, CDR2 FQNEAQ, per germline (reference sequence). The length of the CDR3 is 13 residues. The CDR3 spells CASSSEINYGYTF. For the CDR3, the DNA is TGTGCCAGCAGCTCGGAGATTAACTATGGCTACACCTTC.

This clone was detected only once. The rearrangement links TRBV6-5 to TRBJ1-2; tentatively, D is TRBD1 (6 bases). Germline values: CDR1 MNHEY, CDR2 SVGAGI. The CDR3 has 15 residues. V lost 6 bases to trimming and J lost 2 bases, with 16 bases between them. For the CDR3, the DNA is TGTGCCAGCAGCCGAGAACAGGGAGGAAACTATGGCTACACCTTC. It yields the protein CASSREQGGNYGYTF.

In regard to this clone: A read error may account for a junction end that differs from germline. The chain employs TRBV30 and TRBJ2-5, with D possibly TRBD1 on 5 matching bases. This CDR3 is 13 amino acids long. Germline V CDR1 and CDR2: GTSNPN, SVGIG (reference sequence). The CDR3 DNA reads TGTGCCCGGAGTCAAGGGGCGCAAGAGGCCCAGTACTTC. Protein product: CARSQGAQEAQYF.

This sequence joins TRBV19 and TRBJ1-2; D may be TRBD1 (6 bases). From germline, CDR1 is LNHDA and CDR2 SQIVND (reference sequence). The CDR3 runs to 12 residues. The V end lost 5 bases, the J end lost 2 bases, and 6 bases lay between the germline ends. The CDR3 sequence: CASSGQNYGYTF. CDR3 coding DNA: TGTGCCAGTAGTGGACAGAACTATGGCTACACCTTC.

This chain uses TRBV7-3 with TRBJ2-2; weak D call: TRBD2 (5 bases). In germline, CDR1 is SGHTA, CDR2 FQGTGA. V lost 5 bases to trimming and J lost 1 base, with 11 bases between them. CDR3 length: 15 residues. The CDR3 is CASSLQRENTGELFF. CDR3 coding DNA: TGTGCCAGCAGCCTCCAGAGGGAGAACACCGGGGAGCTGTTTTTT. Complete variable domain (other parts from reference TRBV7-3 and TRBJ2-2): GAGVSQTPSNKVTEKGKYVELRCDPISGHTALYWYRQSLGQGPEFLIYFQGTGAADDSGLPNDRFFAVRPEGSVSTLKIQRTERGDSAVYLCASSLQRENTGELFFGEGSRLTVL.

The count of this clone is one. V gene TRBV7-3 combines with J gene TRBJ2-2, with D tentatively TRBD2 (6 bases). The germline V gene encodes CDR1 SGHTA and CDR2 FQGTGA. The CDR3 is 16 residues long. V lost 2 bases to trimming and J lost 4 bases, with 14 bases between them. The CDR3 protein is CASSLFGGETTGELFF. The DNA of the CDR3 is TGTGCCAGCAGCTTATTCGGGGGAGAAACCACCGGGGAGCTGTTTTTT.

The V and J genes are TRBV2 and TRBJ2-7; possibly TRBD2 for D (5 bases). Trimming removed 7 bases at V and 5 bases at J, with 15 bases between. CDR1 is SNHLY, CDR2 FYNNEI, per germline. The CDR3 contains 13 residues. CDR3 residues: CASKSHVGDEQYF. CDR3 nucleotide sequence: TGTGCCAGCAAGTCACATGTCGGGGACGAGCAGTACTTC.

The count of this clone is one. This chain uses TRBV28 with TRBJ1-5; the D is unclear. Germline assignment: CDR1 MDHEN and CDR2 SYDVKM. Trimming stripped 3 bases from V and 6 bases from J, with 9 bases between. The CDR3 sequence is 13 residues long. The CDR3 DNA reads as TGTGCCAGCAGTTTGAGGGAGTCTCAGCCCCAGCATTTT. Protein sequence: CASSLRESQPQHF.

Comment on this clone: This clone may be a read error of a much larger clone one base away. This chain links TRBV7-2 with TRBJ2-2; 9 bases align to TRBD1. The CDR3 extends over 16 amino acids. From germline, CDR1 is SGHTA and CDR2 FQGNSA. The CDR3 DNA sequence: TGTGCCAGCAGCCGGGGACAGGGTTTGAACACCGGGAAGCTGTTTTTT. It translates to CASSRGQGLNTGKLFF.

The J gene is TRBJ2-3, the V gene TRBV5-6; D uncertain. This CDR3 is built from 13 residues. Germline CDR1 reads SGHDT; CDR2 reads YYEEEE. V gave up 5 bases and J gave up 2 bases, with 9 bases separating them. CDR3 DNA sequence: TGTGCCAGCAGGGACGGGCCCACAGATACGCAGTATTTT. Residues: CASRDGPTDTQYF.

On this clone: A junction boundary mismatches the germline segment, possibly from a read error. At the DNA level, this CDR3 is encoded by other sequences in the same sample as well. The V and J genes are TRBV28 and TRBJ1-1; D may be TRBD1 (6 bases). This CDR3 has 14 residues. Germline values: CDR1 MDHEN, CDR2 SYDVKM. The chain's CDR3 is CASSLIQGYTEAFF. DNA of the CDR3: TGCGCCAGCAGTTTAATCCAGGGGTACACTGAAGCTTTCTTT.

The CDR3 DNA reads as TGTGCCAGCAGCAAACTGGGCGGGAGCTACGAGCAGTACTTC. Residues: CASSKLGGSYEQYF. This rearrangement joins TRBV27 to TRBJ2-7, with 7 bases lining up with TRBD2. The CDR3 loop spans 14 amino acids. With 6 bases clipped from V and 3 bases from J, the junction kept 8 bases outside the gene matches. Germline CDR1 and CDR2: MNHEY and SMNVEV (reference sequence).

This clone appeared a single time. The V gene is TRBV12-1, the J gene TRBJ2-5; the DNA was not compared with TRBD2, the D call given in the table. TRBV12-1 is recorded as a pseudogene. The CDR3 length is 16 residues. The CDR3 spells CASSFGLAGAKETQYF. The CDR3 nucleotides read TGTGCCAGCAGCTTTGGACTAGCGGGAGCGAAAGAGACCCAGTACTTC.

The rearrangement uses TRBV7-9 and TRBJ2-7; 8 bases are shared with TRBD2. This CDR3 is built from 14 residues. The V gene end was trimmed by 4 bases and the J gene end by 2 bases; junction bases not matched to a gene: 4. CDR1 and CDR2 from the germline V gene are SEHNR and FQNEAQ (reference sequence). The CDR3 DNA is TGTGCCAGCAGCTCCGGACTAGCACCCTACGAGCAGTACTTC. It codes for CASSSGLAPYEQYF.

This rearrangement joins TRBV7-9 to TRBJ2-1, with D unclear. The CDR3 is 13 residues long. Between the trimmed V and J ends, which lost 1 base and 9 bases, there was a span of 10 bases. The V gene's germline CDR1 is SEHNR and CDR2 FQNEAQ (reference sequence). The CDR3 is CASSLERGSEQFF. In DNA, the CDR3 is TGTGCCAGCAGCTTAGAACGTGGGTCTGAGCAGTTCTTC.

The chain recombines TRBV29-1 with TRBJ2-1; the match to TRBD1 covers 7 bases. The CDR3 is 13 amino acids. CDR1 and CDR2 from the germline V gene are SQVTM and ANQGSEA. Unmatched junction bases numbered 8, after V lost 8 bases and J lost 4 bases. The CDR3: CSTRGLFYNEQFF. The CDR3 bases are TGCAGCACCAGGGGGTTATTTTACAATGAGCAGTTCTTC.

This clone showed up just a few times. The V gene is TRBV5-1, the J gene TRBJ2-2, with 10 bases that match TRBD1. V lost 5 bases and J lost 9; bases outside the gene matches: 7. The CDR3 has 14 amino acids. Germline CDR1 is SGHRS and CDR2 is YFSETQ. CDR3 protein: CASRGQGGSRELFF. The CDR3 nucleotides are TGCGCCAGCAGAGGACAGGGGGGTTCCAGGGAGCTGTTTTTT.

This clone was seen a single time. The chain carries TRBV27 and TRBJ2-6, with unresolved D. CDR1 and CDR2 (germline): MNHEY, SMNVEV (reference sequence). The length of the CDR3 is 16 residues. V gave up 5 bases and J gave up 1 base, with 12 bases separating them. CDR3 DNA: TGTGCCAGCAGTCCCGCGACACCGTCTGGGGCCAACGTCCTGACTTTC. Its protein is CASSPATPSGANVLTF. The variable domain in full, completed from reference TRBV27 and TRBJ2-6, reads EAQVTQNPRYLITVTGKKLTVTCSQNMNHEYMSWYRQDPGLGLRQIYYSMNVEVTDKGDVPEGYKVSRKEKRNFPLILESPSPNQTSLYFCASSPATPSGANVLTFGAGSRLTVL.

This rearrangement joins TRBV7-8 to TRBJ2-1; D may be TRBD2 (9 bases). The V end was cut by 1 base, the J end by 8 bases, with 30 bases between. Germline V gene sequence: CDR1 SGHVS, CDR2 FQNEAQ. CDR3 length: 20 residues. CDR3 protein: CASSLGPGGSLAGMYDEQFF. For the CDR3, the DNA is TGTGCCAGCAGCTTAGGGCCAGGGGGCAGTCTAGCGGGAATGTACGATGAGCAGTTCTTC.

The gene calls are TRBV19 and TRBJ2-5; 7 bases align to TRBD2. The germline V gene has CDR1 LNHDA and CDR2 SQIVND (reference sequence). The CDR3 totals 15 residues. J lost 5 bases, V lost 5 bases, and 11 bases had no gene match. The DNA of the CDR3 is TGTGCCAGTAGTGGCCGGACTAGTCCCCTTGAGACCCAGTACTTC. It encodes CASSGRTSPLETQYF.

The table lists this clone with a few counts. This chain uses TRBV10-3 with TRBJ2-2; 8 bases map to TRBD1. Per the germline V gene, CDR1 is ENHRY and CDR2 is SYGVKD. The CDR3 has 15 residues. V lost 6 bases to trimming and J lost 9 bases; unmatched junction nucleotides: 12. The CDR3 region is CAISLTGTGARELFF. The CDR3 nucleotides read TGTGCCATCAGCCTTACCGGGACAGGAGCAAGGGAGCTGTTTTTT.

The V gene is TRBV7-2, the J gene TRBJ2-7; D not resolved. Germline CDR1 SGHTA, CDR2 FQGNSA. The germline V and J ends were trimmed by 5 bases and 0 bases, with 17 bases remaining between them. CDR3 length: 16 residues. The CDR3 DNA reads as TGTGCCAGCAGCCCCCTCGACGGCGGCTCCTCCTACGAGCAGTACTTC. It encodes CASSPLDGGSSYEQYF.

This chain uses TRBV27 with TRBJ2-7; D is perhaps TRBD2 (5 bases). Germline V gene lookup returns CDR1 MNHEY and CDR2 SMNVEV (reference sequence). The CDR3 covers 12 residues. Trimming took off 3 bases at V and 6 bases at J, with 9 bases between the two ends. The CDR3 reads CASSFVSGEQYF. CDR3 nucleotide sequence: TGTGCCAGCAGTTTCGTCAGCGGCGAGCAGTACTTC.

The table lists this clone with a count of one. The chain is built from TRBV19 and TRBJ1-1; D is ambiguous. The CDR3 runs 14 residues. Germline values: CDR1 LNHDA, CDR2 SQIVND (reference sequence). V shed 9 bases and J shed 0 bases, with 14 bases lying between them. The CDR3 loop is CASSLGHLNTEAFF. The DNA for the CDR3 is TGTGCCAGCTCTCTAGGCCATTTGAACACTGAAGCTTTCTTT.

The chain couples TRBV2 to TRBJ1-2; D gene ambiguous. The CDR3 contains 14 residues. Germline lookup yields CDR1 SNHLY and CDR2 FYNNEI. V shed 7 bases and J shed 8 bases, with 20 bases lying between them. CDR3 coding DNA: TGTGCCAGCACTGACCAGCCCCTAACTATGGGCTACACCTTC. This codes for CASTDQPLTMGYTF.